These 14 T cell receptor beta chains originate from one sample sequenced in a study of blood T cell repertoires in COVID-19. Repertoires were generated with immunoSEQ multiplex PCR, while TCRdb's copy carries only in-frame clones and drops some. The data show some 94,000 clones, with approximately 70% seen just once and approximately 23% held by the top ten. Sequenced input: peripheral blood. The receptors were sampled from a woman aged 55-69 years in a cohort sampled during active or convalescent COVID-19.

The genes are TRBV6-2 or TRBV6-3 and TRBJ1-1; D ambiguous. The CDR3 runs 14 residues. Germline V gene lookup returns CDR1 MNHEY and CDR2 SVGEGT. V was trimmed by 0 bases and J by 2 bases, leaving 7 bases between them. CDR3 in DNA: TGTGCCAGCAGTTACTCGTATCTTAACACTGAAGCTTTCTTT. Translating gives CASSYSYLNTEAFF.

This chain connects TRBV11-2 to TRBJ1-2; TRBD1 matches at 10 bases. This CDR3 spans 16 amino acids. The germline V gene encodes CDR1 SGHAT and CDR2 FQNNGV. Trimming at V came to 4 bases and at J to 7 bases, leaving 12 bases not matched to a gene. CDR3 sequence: CASSSLPGTGASGYTF. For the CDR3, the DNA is TGTGCCAGCAGCTCCCTACCCGGGACAGGGGCGAGTGGCTACACCTTC.

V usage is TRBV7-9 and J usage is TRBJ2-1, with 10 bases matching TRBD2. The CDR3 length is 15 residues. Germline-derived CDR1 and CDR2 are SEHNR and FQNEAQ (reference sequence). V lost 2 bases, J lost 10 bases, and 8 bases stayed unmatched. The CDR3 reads CASSLSLAGDREQFF. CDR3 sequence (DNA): TGTGCCAGCAGCTTATCCCTAGCGGGGGATAGGGAGCAGTTCTTC.

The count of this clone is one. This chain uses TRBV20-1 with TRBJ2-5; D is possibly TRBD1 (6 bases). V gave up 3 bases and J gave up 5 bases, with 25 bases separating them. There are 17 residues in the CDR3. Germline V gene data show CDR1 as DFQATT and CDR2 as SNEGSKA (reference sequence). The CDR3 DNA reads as TGCAGTGCTAGTTACTTTATCATCACAGGGCAAGGGGAGACCCAGTACTTC. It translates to CSASYFIITGQGETQYF.

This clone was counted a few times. This CDR3 reads CASSLYRDNNQPQHF. Written as DNA, the CDR3 is TGTGCCAGCAGTTTATATCGGGACAATAATCAGCCCCAGCATTTT. The chain couples TRBV28 to TRBJ1-5, with a weak D call TRBD1 (6 bases). Germline V gives CDR1 MDHEN, CDR2 SYDVKM. The germline V and J ends were trimmed by 1 base and 4 bases, with 11 bases remaining between them. The CDR3 has 15 amino acids.

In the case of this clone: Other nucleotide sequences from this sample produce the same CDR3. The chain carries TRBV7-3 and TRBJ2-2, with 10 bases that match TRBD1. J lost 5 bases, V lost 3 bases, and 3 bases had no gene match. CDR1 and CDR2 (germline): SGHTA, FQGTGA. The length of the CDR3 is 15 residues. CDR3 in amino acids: CASSLTGGKTGELFF. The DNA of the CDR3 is TGTGCCAGCAGCTTGACAGGGGGCAAAACCGGGGAGCTGTTTTTT.

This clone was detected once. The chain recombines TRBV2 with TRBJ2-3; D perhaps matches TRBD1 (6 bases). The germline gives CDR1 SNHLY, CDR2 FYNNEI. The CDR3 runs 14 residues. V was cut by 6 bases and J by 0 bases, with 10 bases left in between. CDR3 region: CASRDSSSTDTQYF. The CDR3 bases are TGTGCCAGCAGGGACAGTTCTAGCACAGATACGCAGTATTTT.

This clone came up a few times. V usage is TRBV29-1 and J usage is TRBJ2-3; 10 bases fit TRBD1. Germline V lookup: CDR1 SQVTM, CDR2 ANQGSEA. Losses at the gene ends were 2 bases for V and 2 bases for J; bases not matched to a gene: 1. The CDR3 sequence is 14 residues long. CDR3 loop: CSVERQGATDTQYF. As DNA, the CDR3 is TGCAGCGTTGAAAGACAGGGGGCCACAGATACGCAGTATTTT.

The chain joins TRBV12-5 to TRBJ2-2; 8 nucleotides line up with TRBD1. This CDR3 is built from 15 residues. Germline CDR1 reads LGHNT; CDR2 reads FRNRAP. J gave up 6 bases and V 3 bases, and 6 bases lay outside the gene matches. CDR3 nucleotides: TGTGCTAGTGGTTTTCGGCAGGGGGCGTCCGGGGAGCTGTTTTTT. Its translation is CASGFRQGASGELFF.

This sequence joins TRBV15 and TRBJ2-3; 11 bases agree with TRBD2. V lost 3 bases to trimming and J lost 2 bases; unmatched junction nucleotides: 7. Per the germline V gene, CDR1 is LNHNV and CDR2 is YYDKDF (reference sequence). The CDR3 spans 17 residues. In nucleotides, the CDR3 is TGTGCCACCAGCAGGGGGGGACTAGCGGATCCCACAGATACGCAGTATTTT. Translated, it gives CATSRGGLADPTDTQYF.

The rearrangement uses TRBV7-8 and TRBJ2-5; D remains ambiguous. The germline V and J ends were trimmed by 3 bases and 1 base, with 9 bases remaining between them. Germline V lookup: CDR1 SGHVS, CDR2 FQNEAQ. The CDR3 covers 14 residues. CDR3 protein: CASSFTRSQETQYF. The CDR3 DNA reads TGTGCCAGCAGCTTTACCAGAAGCCAAGAGACCCAGTACTTC.

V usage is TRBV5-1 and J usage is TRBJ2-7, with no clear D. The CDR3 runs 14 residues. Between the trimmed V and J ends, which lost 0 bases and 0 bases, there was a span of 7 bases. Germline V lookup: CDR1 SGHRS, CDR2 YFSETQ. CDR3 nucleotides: TGCGCCAGCAGCTTGGATAGTGGCTCCTACGAGCAGTACTTC. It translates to CASSLDSGSYEQYF.

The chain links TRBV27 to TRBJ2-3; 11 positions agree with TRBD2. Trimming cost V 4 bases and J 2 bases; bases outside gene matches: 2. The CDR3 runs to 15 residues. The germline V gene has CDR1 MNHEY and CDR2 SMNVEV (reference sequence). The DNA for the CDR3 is TGTGCCAGCAGTTCACTAGCGGGGGTCACAGATACGCAGTATTTT. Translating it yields CASSSLAGVTDTQYF.

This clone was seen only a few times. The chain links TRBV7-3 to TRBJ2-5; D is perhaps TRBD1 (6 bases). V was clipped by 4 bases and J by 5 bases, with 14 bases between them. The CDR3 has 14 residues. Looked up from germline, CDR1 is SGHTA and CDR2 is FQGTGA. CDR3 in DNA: TGTGCCAGCAGCTCAACGACAGGTAAGGAGACCCAGTACTTC. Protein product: CASSSTTGKETQYF.